The clone carrying this T cell receptor beta chain has only a few counts. Its cognate antigen is unknown. The record originates from a study of cytomegalovirus exposure and HLA in healthy donors. Looking at the study overall: Across 350 to 500 genotyped donors, about 81% landed in the Caucasian-associated ancestry cluster.

PCR employed 60 Vbeta and 13 Jbeta primers. The data were produced by immunoSEQ multiplex PCR, yet TCRdb's version contains in-frame clones alone and is incomplete. The sample includes under 150,000 clones, 67% of them seen just once. At sampling all donors were nominally healthy, likely with unrecorded immune exposures. Whole-study findings and limits: The study put 150 to 200 TCR beta chains on its list as cytomegalovirus-associated.

This TCR came from a young man in good health and CMV-seropositive. Sequencing was performed on PBMCs.

CDR3 nucleotides: TGTGCCAGCAGTGCCCAGACTAGCGGGGAAGAGACCCAGTACTTC. It specifies CASSAQTSGEETQYF. The chain carries TRBV25-1 and TRBJ2-5; 11 nucleotides line up with TRBD2. Germline V gives CDR1 MGHDK, CDR2 SYGVNS. With 4 bases clipped from V and 3 bases from J, the junction kept 4 bases outside the gene matches. The CDR3 covers 15 residues.